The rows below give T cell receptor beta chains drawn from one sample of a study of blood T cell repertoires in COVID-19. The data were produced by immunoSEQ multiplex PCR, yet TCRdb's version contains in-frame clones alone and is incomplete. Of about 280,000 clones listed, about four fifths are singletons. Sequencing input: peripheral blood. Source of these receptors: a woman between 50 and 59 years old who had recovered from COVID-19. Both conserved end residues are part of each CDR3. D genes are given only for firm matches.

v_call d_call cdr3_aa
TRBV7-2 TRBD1 CASSFPDRGGLFRNSPLHF
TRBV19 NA CASSPESPSSVQFF
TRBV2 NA CASGGRSGANVLTF
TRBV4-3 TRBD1 CASSANGPGGNSNQPQHF
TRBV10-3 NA CAIRASDREAFF
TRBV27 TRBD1 CASSLSGTASYEQYF
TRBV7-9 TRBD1 CASSSIIQGGGYGYTF
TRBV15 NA CATSRDDGESTDTQYF
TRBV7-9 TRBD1 CASSLSEGQSYEQYF
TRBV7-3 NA CASSLFGGSPSGELFF
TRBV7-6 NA CASSLSSGLNQPQHF
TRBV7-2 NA CASSFLRDEQFF
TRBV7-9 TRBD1 CGSRPPGQGVIGNTIYF
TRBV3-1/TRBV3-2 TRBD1 CASSLRDSHYNSPLHF
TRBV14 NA CASSSSLNTIYF
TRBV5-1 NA CASSPGVNTQYF
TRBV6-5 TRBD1 CASSPLTGDTEAFF
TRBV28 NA CASRGAAENYGYTF
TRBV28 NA CASSFQGHYGYTF
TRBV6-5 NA CASSRAITGYEQYF
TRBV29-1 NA CSLGGGNEQFF
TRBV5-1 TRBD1 CASSGTGASEQYF
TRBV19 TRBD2 CASSIGGTSGREEQYF
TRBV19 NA CASSLTGWTNTEAFF
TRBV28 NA CASRALGGEAFF
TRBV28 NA CASTTTTNEQFF
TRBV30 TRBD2 CAWSSIGLAGYEQYF
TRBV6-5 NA CASSSDSNGNTIYF
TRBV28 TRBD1 CASSLDRETYEQYF
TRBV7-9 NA CASSDGQSSHSPLHF
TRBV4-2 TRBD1 CASSQDRTLNTEAFF
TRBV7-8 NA CASSFGGGETPLHF
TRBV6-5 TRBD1 CASSPGQGSDTQYF
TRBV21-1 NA CASSKARLAGGETQYF
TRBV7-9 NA CASSLVAGRNYGYTF
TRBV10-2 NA CASSSAGSNYGYTF
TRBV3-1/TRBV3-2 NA CASSQGRAYGTDTQYF
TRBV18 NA CASSPLSSGGTEAFF
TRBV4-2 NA CASSQEAGILSGELFF
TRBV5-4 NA CASSLPGVGETQYF
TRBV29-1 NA CSVAREGGGTNEKLFF
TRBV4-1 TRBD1 CASSQLDSRGRRISYEQYF
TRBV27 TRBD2 CASSRLAGGYEQYF
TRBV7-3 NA CASNLGLGSTGELFF
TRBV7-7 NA CASSLGMTAPATQYF
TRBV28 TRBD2 CASSPQPEAGVHNEQFF
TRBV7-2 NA CASSLGALDNEKLFF
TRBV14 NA CASSQPPTHGTDTQYF
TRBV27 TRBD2 CASSIPGTSLHNEQFF
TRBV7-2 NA CASSLAPQDTNIRGYTF
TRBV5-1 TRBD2 CASSSRLAGDHDTQYF
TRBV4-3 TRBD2 CASSQVVAGANTGELFF
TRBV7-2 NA CASSLTGISKTQYF
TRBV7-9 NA CASSSPGGGETQYF
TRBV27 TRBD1 CASSVTGGQPQHF
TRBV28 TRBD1 CASSLIGQDSGTEAFF
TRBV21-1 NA CASSKVGGPSDSYEQYF
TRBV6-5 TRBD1 CASSGTGSGLGQFF
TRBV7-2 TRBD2 CASTHPLSGRADTQYF